One and the same sample provided the 2 T cell receptor beta chains below, sequenced in a study of T cell clusters in autoimmune cytopenias. TRB rearrangements were amplified by touch-down multiplex PCR with mixed TRB-A/B primers. Each CDR3 protein gets one entry in TCRdb, which reprocessed the multiplex PCR reads and gives no DNA. The table counts roughly 10,000 distinct CDR3 sequences; about 4.4% lies in the top ten. TRB was amplified from about 270 ng of peripheral blood genomic DNA per sample. This sample was shared with a second study, whose subject was T cell repertoires in aging, cancer and after chemotherapy.

Sequencing was carried out using peripheral blood. These receptors were taken from a human donor in good health.

This chain uses TRBV5-4 with TRBJ1-5. Germline V CDR1 and CDR2: SGHNT, YYREEE (reference sequence). The CDR3 length is 15 residues. The CDR3 loop is CASSLDGLRNQPQHF.

The J gene is TRBJ2-7, the V gene TRBV5-1; TCRdb's D call of TRBD1 is untestable without DNA. In germline, CDR1 is SGHRS, CDR2 YFSETQ. The CDR3 is 13 residues long. CDR3 sequence reads: CASSSSGDYEQYF.